This TCR beta chain stems from a study of blood T cell repertoires in COVID-19. Study context: Both acute and convalescent COVID-19 samples were obtained from the United States, Italy and Spain. PBMCs, B-cell-depleted T cells, or T cells provided the cDNA or gDNA that made up the material.

The CDR3 has 14 amino acids. V trimming: 6 bases; J trimming: 9 bases; junction bases outside the gene matches: 12. Germline V gene sequence: CDR1 KGHSH, CDR2 LQKENI. Original methodology: The authors estimated nucleated cell counts from reference gene primer amplification. Clones were read by immunoSEQ multiplex PCR, and TCRdb kept only the in-frame ones, dropping some. V and J calls and clone size follow that table, whereas D and trimming were derived from the DNA. Seen here are 250,000 to 350,000 clones, approximately 89% observed once, and the top ten hold 7.8%. V and J are TRBV18 and TRBJ1-2, with TRBD1 matching 8 bases. Sequences were obtained from peripheral blood. This clonotype was sampled from a woman in her 50s who had recovered from COVID-19. This CDR3 reads CASSLGQGQRRYTF. For the CDR3, the DNA is TGTGCCAGCTCCCTAGGACAGGGACAGAGACGCTACACCTTC.